A single sample is the source of the 17 T cell receptor beta chains below, sequenced in a study of control samples from healthy donors and cancer patients. The table came from immunoSEQ multiplex PCR; TCRdb's copy has only in-frame clones and leaves some out. Of over 100,000 clones listed, roughly nine tenths are singletons. Sequencing used blood. The receptors were sampled from a human donor in good health. The donor label of this sample is uncertain.

CDR3 region: CASSGQGGETQYF. The DNA of the CDR3 is TGTGCCAGCTCCGGACAAGGGGGAGAGACCCAGTACTTC. The rearrangement joins TRBV27 to TRBJ2-5; D perhaps matches TRBD1 (6 bases). V gave up 8 bases and J gave up 4 bases, with 14 bases separating them. This CDR3 comprises 13 residues. The germline CDR1 and CDR2 sequences are MNHEY and SMNVEV (reference sequence).

The J gene is TRBJ1-5, the V gene TRBV19; 10 bases map to TRBD1. This CDR3 spans 16 amino acids. Germline CDR1 LNHDA, CDR2 SQIVND (reference sequence). Trimming at V came to 6 bases and at J to 5 bases, leaving 10 bases not matched to a gene. CDR3 in amino acids: CASRVGQGFRDQPQHF. The CDR3 bases are TGTGCCAGTAGGGTGGGACAGGGGTTTCGGGATCAGCCCCAGCATTTT.

The rearrangement uses TRBV28 and TRBJ2-7; D not certain. Trimming shortened V by 6 bases and J by 7 bases, and 19 bases separated the two germline ends. Germline V CDR1 and CDR2: MDHEN, SYDVKM. The length of the CDR3 is 14 residues. CDR3 nucleotides: TGTGCCAGCAGCACCCCCTCTAACCGCCGGGAGCAGTACTTC. Protein product: CASSTPSNRREQYF.

This chain links TRBV4-3 with TRBJ1-6; D remains ambiguous. V lost 0 bases and J lost 4, with 7 bases in between. There are 15 residues in the CDR3. Germline CDR1 and CDR2: LGHNA and YSLEER. This CDR3 is CASSQDRVYNSPLHF. CDR3 sequence (DNA): TGCGCCAGCAGCCAAGATAGGGTTTATAATTCACCCCTCCACTTT.

This chain joins TRBV10-3 and TRBJ2-3; D unclear. Trimming removed 4 bases from V and 2 bases from J, with 13 bases in between. The CDR3 loop spans 15 amino acids. CDR1 is ENHRY, CDR2 SYGVKD, per germline. CDR3 sequence reads: CAISGQLNTTDTQYF. The CDR3 nucleotides read TGTGCCATCAGTGGGCAGCTCAACACCACAGATACGCAGTATTTT.

The V call is TRBV27, the J call TRBJ1-1, with D tentatively TRBD1 (5 bases). The germline V gene encodes CDR1 MNHEY and CDR2 SMNVEV (reference sequence). This CDR3 contains 11 residues. V shed 5 bases and J shed 7 bases, with 8 bases lying between them. CDR3 DNA: TGTGCCAGCAGTGCAGGGTTTGAAGCTTTCTTT. Protein product: CASSAGFEAFF.

This clone was seen a single time. The chain employs TRBV10-3 and TRBJ1-6; D may be TRBD1 (5 bases). CDR1 is ENHRY and CDR2 is SYGVKD in the germline V gene. This CDR3 is built from 13 residues. V lost 6 bases to trimming and J lost 6 bases, with 9 bases between them. CDR3 sequence: CAIRWDPNSPLHF. The CDR3 DNA follows: TGTGCCATCAGGTGGGACCCTAATTCACCCCTCCACTTT.

The V and J genes are TRBV5-4 and TRBJ2-7; unclear D gene. The CDR3 is made up of 14 amino acids. Germline V CDR1 and CDR2: SGHNT, YYREEE (reference sequence). Trimming pared 2 bases from V and 0 bases from J, leaving 9 bases between. The CDR3: CASSLPDASYEQYF. The CDR3, as DNA: TGTGCCAGCAGCTTACCAGATGCCTCCTACGAGCAGTACTTC.

V usage is TRBV2 and J usage is TRBJ2-7, with TRBD1 matching over 9 bases. This CDR3 comprises 14 residues. Germline V gene sequence: CDR1 SNHLY, CDR2 FYNNEI. The V segment lost 6 bases and the J segment 4 bases; nucleotides outside the gene matches: 7. The CDR3 spells CASRQGASSYEQYF. In DNA form, the CDR3 reads TGTGCCAGCAGACAGGGGGCGTCCTCATACGAGCAGTACTTC.

V is TRBV25-1 and J is TRBJ1-3; TRBD1 might be the D (6 bases). The CDR3 length is 15 residues. The germline gives CDR1 MGHDK, CDR2 SYGVNS. Trimming cost V 2 bases and J 4 bases, with 12 bases left between them. For the CDR3, the DNA is TGTGCCAGCAGTGAAAAACAGGGATCAGGAAACACCATATATTTT. It is translated as CASSEKQGSGNTIYF.

This sequence joins TRBV15 and TRBJ1-3; D uncertain. CDR1 LNHNV and CDR2 YYDKDF come from the germline V gene (reference sequence). CDR3 length: 16 amino acids. V lost 0 bases to trimming and J lost 4 bases, with 13 bases between them. CDR3 sequence (DNA): TGTGCCACCAGCAGAGATTTTCACTCGGCAGGAAACACCATATATTTT. This codes for CATSRDFHSAGNTIYF.

The V and J genes are TRBV7-8 and TRBJ1-5, with D possibly matching TRBD1 (5 bases). This CDR3 region has 16 residues. Trimming removed 0 bases from V and 6 bases from J, with 15 bases in between. Per the germline V gene, CDR1 is SGHVS and CDR2 is FQNEAQ. For the CDR3, the DNA is TGTGCCAGCAGCTTAGCTGGGGTAGGGACGGCTCAGCCCCAGCATTTT. Translating it yields CASSLAGVGTAQPQHF.

The rearrangement joins TRBV5-6 to TRBJ1-2, with D hard to call. CDR3 length equals 14 residues. The V end was cut by 4 bases, the J end by 8 bases, with 18 bases between. Germline V gene data show CDR1 as SGHDT and CDR2 as YYEEEE. This CDR3 reads CASSPPGLGGGYTF. The CDR3 region has the DNA TGTGCCAGCAGCCCCCCGGGCCTCGGCGGGGGCTACACCTTC.

This chain joins TRBV6-6 and TRBJ1-2; D is undetermined. The CDR3 runs to 13 residues. The germline gives CDR1 MNHNY, CDR2 SVGAGI (reference sequence). Trimming removed 2 bases from V and 8 bases from J, with 12 bases in between. The CDR3 region is CASSYAFDRGYTF. CDR3 coding DNA: TGTGCCAGCAGTTACGCTTTTGACCGGGGCTACACCTTC.

In its sample, this clone was seen a few times. The V and J genes are TRBV15 and TRBJ2-5, with D perhaps being TRBD1 or TRBD2 (5 bases each). Germline V gene lookup returns CDR1 LNHNV and CDR2 YYDKDF (reference sequence). Trimming left V 5 bases short and J 1 base short, with 14 bases between. The CDR3 is 15 amino acids. CDR3 coding DNA: TGTGCCACCAGCGTCAACCCTGGGGGCCAAGAGACCCAGTACTTC. Protein: CATSVNPGGQETQYF.

This clone appeared a few times. The rearrangement links TRBV9 to TRBJ1-2, with no clear D. Trimming took off 0 bases at V and 8 bases at J, with 14 bases between the two ends. Germline values: CDR1 SGDLS, CDR2 YYNGEE. The CDR3 covers 14 residues. The CDR3 here is CASSVEEGMGGYTF. CDR3 nucleotide sequence: TGTGCCAGCAGCGTAGAAGAGGGTATGGGAGGCTACACCTTC.

The genes are TRBV2 and TRBJ1-1; the match to TRBD1 covers 10 bases. Germline CDR1 and CDR2: SNHLY and FYNNEI. After removal of 8 bases from V and 3 bases from J, the junction contained 9 bases not matched to a gene. The CDR3 covers 15 residues. The CDR3 here is CASGGTGVVDTEAFF. The DNA of the CDR3 is TGTGCCAGCGGAGGGACAGGGGTGGTGGACACTGAAGCTTTCTTT. The complete variable domain, with remaining parts taken from reference TRBV2 and TRBJ1-1, reads EPEVTQTPSHQVTQMGQEVILRCVPISNHLYFYWYRQILGQKVEFLVSFYNNEISEKSEIFDDQFSVERPDGSNFTLKIRSTKLEDSAMYFCASGGTGVVDTEAFFGQGTRLTVV.